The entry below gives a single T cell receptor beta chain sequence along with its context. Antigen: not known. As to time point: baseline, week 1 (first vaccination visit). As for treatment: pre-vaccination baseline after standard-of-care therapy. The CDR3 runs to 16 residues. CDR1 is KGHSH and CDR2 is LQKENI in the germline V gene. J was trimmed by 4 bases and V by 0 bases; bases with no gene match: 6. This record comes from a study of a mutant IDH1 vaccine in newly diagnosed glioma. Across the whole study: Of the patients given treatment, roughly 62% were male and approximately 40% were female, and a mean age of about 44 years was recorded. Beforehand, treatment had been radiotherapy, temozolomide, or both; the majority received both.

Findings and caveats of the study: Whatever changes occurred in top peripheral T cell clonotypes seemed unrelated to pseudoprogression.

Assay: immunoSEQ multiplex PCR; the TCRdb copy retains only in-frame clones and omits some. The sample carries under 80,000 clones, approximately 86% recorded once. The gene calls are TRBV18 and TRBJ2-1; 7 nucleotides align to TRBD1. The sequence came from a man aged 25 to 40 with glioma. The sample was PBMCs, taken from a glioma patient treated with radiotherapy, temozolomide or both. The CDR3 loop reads CASSPPTGKVYNEQFF. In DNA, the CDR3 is TGTGCCAGCTCACCACCGACAGGGAAAGTATACAATGAGCAGTTCTTC. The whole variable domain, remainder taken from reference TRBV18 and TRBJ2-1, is NAGVMQNPRHLVRRRGQEARLRCSPMKGHSHVYWYRQLPEEGLKFMVYLQKENIIDESGMPKERFSAEFPKEGPSILRIQQVVRGDSAAYFCASSPPTGKVYNEQFFGPGTRLTVL.